These T cell receptor beta chains were read from a single sample in a study of blood T cell dynamics during melanoma immunotherapy. The repertoire was sequenced with immunoSEQ multiplex PCR; TCRdb's copy has only in-frame clones and lacks some. The table shows about 19,000 clones, with about 85% occurring only once. The source material was blood, sampled from a patient treated with checkpoint blockade. The receptors originated from a human donor with melanoma. Each CDR3 is given with its conserved first and last residue. A D gene is named only where the DNA matches it firmly. Rows may omit the clone size; those that give it use once, few, many or a size class.

V: TRBV19; J: TRBJ2-3; D: TRBD2; size: few; DNA: TGTGCCAGTAGTGCAACAGAGAGGGGTAGCGGGAGAGGCACAGATACGCAGTATTTT; CDR3: CASSATERGSGRGTDTQYF
V: TRBV7-2; J: TRBJ2-7; D: TRBD1; size: NA; DNA: TGTGCCAGCAGCTTAGCGCTTGGACAGGGCTCCGAGCAGTACTTC; CDR3: CASSLALGQGSEQYF
V: TRBV9; J: TRBJ1-2; D: NA; size: NA; DNA: TGTGCCAGCAGCTCCCAATTACAGGCTCGGGGCTACACCTTC; CDR3: CASSSQLQARGYTF
V: TRBV9; J: TRBJ2-1; D: TRBD2; size: NA; DNA: TGTGCCAGCAGCGCGGGGACTAGTGGATACAATGAGCAGTTCTTC; CDR3: CASSAGTSGYNEQFF
V: TRBV6-6; J: TRBJ2-2; D: NA; size: NA; DNA: TGTGCCAGCAGTTACTCTAGCGGAGCGAACACCGGGGAGCTGTTTTTT; CDR3: CASSYSSGANTGELFF
V: TRBV5-1; J: TRBJ2-7; D: NA; size: once; DNA: TGCGCCAGCAGCTTGGCCGCGGCGGGATACGAGCAGTACTTC; CDR3: CASSLAAAGYEQYF
V: TRBV28; J: TRBJ2-7; D: NA; size: NA; DNA: TGTGCCAGCTTTGCAGGGAGCTCCTACGAGCAGTACTTC; CDR3: CASFAGSSYEQYF
V: TRBV27; J: TRBJ1-3; D: NA; size: medium-sized; DNA: TGTGCCAGCCGCCCCGTGGCTAGCTCTGGAAACACCATATATTTT; CDR3: CASRPVASSGNTIYF
V: TRBV16; J: TRBJ2-3; D: NA; size: NA; DNA: TGTGCCAGCAGCCGCGACACAGATACGCAGTATTTT; CDR3: CASSRDTDTQYF
V: TRBV9; J: TRBJ2-7; D: TRBD1; size: NA; DNA: TGTGCCAGCAGCGTAGGGACAGGGGGCAGGTACGAGCAGTACTTC; CDR3: CASSVGTGGRYEQYF
V: TRBV28; J: TRBJ2-1; D: NA; size: once; DNA: TGTGCCAGCAGTCCAGGGTTCGGGAGCACGGGCGCAAGGAAACCTTCTGCCTACAATGAGCAGTTCTTC; CDR3: CASSPGFGSTGARKPSAYNEQFF
V: TRBV5-4; J: TRBJ2-1; D: NA; size: NA; DNA: TGTGCCAGCAGGTCGCCCAACAATGAGCAGTTCTTC; CDR3: CASRSPNNEQFF